The 26 T cell receptor beta chains presented below share a single source sample, sequenced in a study of blood T cells in healthy people across ages. For the second PCR, which ran for 7 to 11 cycles, a sample-barcoded 5' primer and a J-beta primer mix were used. TCRdb reprocessed the 5' RACE reads via MiXCR and lists one record per CDR3 protein. Altogether about 800,000 distinct CDR3 sequences are present, around 25% being singletons, with the ten largest covering roughly 3.8%. This sample also appeared in a second study, on T cells of mothers and their children.

Sequencing was done on a sample of blood. The receptors come from a boy younger than 18 in good health.

The chain employs TRBV7-2 and TRBJ1-1, with 8 nucleotides matching TRBD1. Germline V CDR1 and CDR2: SGHTA, FQGNSA. This CDR3 spans 15 amino acids. J was trimmed by 7 bases and V by 6 bases; bases with no gene match: 13. CDR3 loop: CASRASRTGQVEAFF. The CDR3 nucleotides read TGTGCCAGCAGGGCCTCCAGGACAGGGCAAGTTGAAGCTTTCTTT.

This clonotype has a handful of counts. This chain joins TRBV18 and TRBJ2-2, with D uncertain. Trimming left V 5 bases short and J 3 bases short, with 4 bases between. Germline V gene data show CDR1 as KGHSH and CDR2 as LQKENI. The CDR3 extends over 12 amino acids. The CDR3 is CASSGDTGELFF. The CDR3 bases are TGTGCCAGCTCAGGGGACACCGGGGAGCTGTTTTTT.

This clonotype was seen a few times. V is TRBV7-9 and J is TRBJ2-5; D tentatively reads TRBD1 or TRBD2 (5 bases each). The germline gives CDR1 SEHNR, CDR2 FQNEAQ (reference sequence). The CDR3 is 14 residues long. Trimming stripped 7 bases from V and 2 bases from J, with 14 bases between. The CDR3: CASNRDGRQETQYF. The CDR3 bases are TGTGCCAGCAATAGGGACGGCAGGCAAGAGACCCAGTACTTC. The full variable domain, with the rest looked up from reference TRBV7-9 and TRBJ2-5, is DTGVSQNPRHKITKRGQNVTFRCDPISEHNRLYWYRQTLGQGPEFLTYFQNEAQLEKSRLLSDRFSAERPKGSFSTLEIQRTEQGDSAMYLCASNRDGRQETQYFGPGTRLLVL.

This clonotype was detected many times. The rearrangement links TRBV3-1 to TRBJ1-3; tentatively, D is TRBD1 (5 bases). There are 14 residues in the CDR3. Germline V gene data show CDR1 as LGHDT and CDR2 as YNNKEL (reference sequence). Between the trimmed V and J ends, which lost 3 bases and 1 base, there was a span of 7 bases. The CDR3 sequence: CASSQGGSGNTIYF. CDR3 in DNA: TGTGCCAGCAGCCAGGGGGGTTCTGGAAACACCATATATTTT.

This clonotype turned up a few times. This chain connects TRBV7-9 to TRBJ1-1; no definite D call. V was pared by 4 bases and J by 4 bases, with 10 bases between. The germline gives CDR1 SEHNR, CDR2 FQNEAQ (reference sequence). The CDR3 is made up of 13 amino acids. The CDR3 sequence: CASSSLVGTEAFF. As DNA, the CDR3 is TGTGCCAGCAGCTCCTTAGTAGGCACTGAAGCTTTCTTT.

CDR3 region: CASSEIGLGGSYNEQFF. In nucleotides, the CDR3 is TGTGCCAGCAGTGAAATAGGGTTGGGGGGCTCCTACAATGAGCAGTTCTTC. The V gene is TRBV25-1, the J gene TRBJ2-1; TRBD2 might be the D (6 bases). In germline, CDR1 is MGHDK, CDR2 SYGVNS. CDR3 size: 17 residues. Trimming removed 2 bases at V and 0 bases at J, with 14 bases between.

This chain links TRBV4-1 with TRBJ2-1; D may be TRBD2 (5 bases). This CDR3 spans 14 amino acids. Trimming left V 4 bases short and J 8 bases short, with 15 bases between. Looked up from germline, CDR1 is MGHRA and CDR2 is YSYEKL. The CDR3 DNA reads TGCGCCAGCAGCCTCCTCCACGGGGTCTATGAGCAGTTCTTC. It yields the protein CASSLLHGVYEQFF.

The V and J genes are TRBV5-1 and TRBJ1-1, with D hard to call. Deletions cut 2 bases from V and 0 bases from J, with 5 bases between. The CDR3 extends over 13 amino acids. The germline V gene has CDR1 SGHRS and CDR2 YFSETQ. CDR3 DNA: TGCGCCAGCAGCTTCCAAGTGAACACTGAAGCTTTCTTT. Its protein product is CASSFQVNTEAFF.

The V and J genes are TRBV15 and TRBJ2-4; a weak D match, TRBD1 (5 bases). The CDR3 loop spans 15 amino acids. The germline CDR1 and CDR2 sequences are LNHNV and YYDKDF (reference sequence). V lost 0 bases and J lost 4, with 10 bases in between. CDR3 protein: CATSRDGDRKNIQYF. The CDR3 DNA reads as TGTGCCACCAGCAGAGACGGAGACAGAAAAAACATTCAGTACTTC.

This chain uses TRBV2 with TRBJ2-5; TRBD1 might be the D (5 bases). Looked up from germline, CDR1 is SNHLY and CDR2 is FYNNEI. The CDR3 length is 15 residues. V was shortened by 2 bases and J by 0 bases, with 10 bases between the two germline ends. The CDR3 DNA follows: TGTGCCAGCAGTGAACAGGGATCGTACCAAGAGACCCAGTACTTC. Translated, it gives CASSEQGSYQETQYF.

This clonotype was detected only a few times. The chain carries TRBV5-1 and TRBJ2-3; perhaps TRBD1 as D (6 bases). The ends were cut back, 2 bases at V and 2 bases at J, with 12 bases in the middle. The CDR3 runs to 15 residues. CDR1 and CDR2 (germline): SGHRS, YFSETQ. The CDR3 DNA is TGCGCCAGCAGCTTCACAGGGCCCACCACAGATACGCAGTATTTT. The encoded protein is CASSFTGPTTDTQYF. Full variable domain (missing parts from reference TRBV5-1 and TRBJ2-3): KAGVTQTPRYLIKTRGQQVTLSCSPISGHRSVSWYQQTPGQGLQFLFEYFSETQRNKGNFPGRFSGRQFSNSRSEMNVSTLELGDSALYLCASSFTGPTTDTQYFGPGTRLTVL.

This clonotype was picked up a small number of times. The chain links TRBV6-2 or TRBV6-3 to TRBJ2-7; a weak D match, TRBD1 (6 bases). CDR3 length equals 14 residues. Germline CDR1 MNHEY, CDR2 SVGEGT. Trimming shortened V by 7 bases and J by 2 bases, and 15 bases separated the two germline ends. Here the CDR3 DNA reads TGTGCCAGCAAAGAGCACAGGGAGCCCTACGAGCAGTACTTC. This translates into CASKEHREPYEQYF.

The chain employs TRBV6-5 and TRBJ2-4; TRBD1 aligns across 7 bases. CDR1 is MNHEY and CDR2 is SVGAGI in the germline V gene. The CDR3 runs 15 residues. V shed 6 bases and J 2 bases; nucleotides not matched to a gene: 7. CDR3 in DNA: TGTGCCAGCAGCTTCCGACAGGGACCCAAAAACATTCAGTACTTC. Encoded protein: CASSFRQGPKNIQYF.

This clonotype showed up just a few times. One end of the junction fails to match germline, which may point to a read error. The V gene is TRBV28, the J gene TRBJ2-5, with D tentatively TRBD1 (6 bases). The DNA end lines up better with TRBJ2-7; the J call may be wrong. This CDR3 comprises 17 residues. Germline values: CDR1 MDHEN, CDR2 SYDVKM. The CDR3 DNA is TGTGCCGGCAGTTTATCCGGCAGGGGTGGCAACGCCTACGAGCAGTACTTC. Protein sequence: CAGSLSGRGGNAYEQYF.

CDR3 sequence: CASSRELAIYGYTF. CDR3 DNA sequence: TGTGCCAGCAGCCGTGAACTAGCAATCTATGGCTACACCTTC. The J gene is TRBJ1-2, the V gene TRBV5-5; D is unclear. The V end was cut by 4 bases, the J end by 4 bases, with 14 bases between. Germline V gene sequence: CDR1 SGHKS, CDR2 YYEKEE (reference sequence). The CDR3 is made up of 14 amino acids.

This clonotype has more than one count but fewer than ten. V is TRBV4-3 and J is TRBJ2-5; TRBD2 aligns across 11 bases. The J call may be faulty, since TRBJ2-7 better matches the DNA end. The germline gives CDR1 LGHNA, CDR2 YSLEER. The length of the CDR3 is 18 residues. The CDR3, as DNA: TGCGCCAGCAGCCAAGGTGCCCTAGCGGGGGGACCTCTCTACGAGCAGTACTTC. Translation: CASSQGALAGGPLYEQYF.

This clonotype turned up a few times. The chain joins TRBV5-1 to TRBJ2-2; TRBD2 matches at 9 bases. Germline-derived CDR1 and CDR2 are SGHRS and YFSETQ. The CDR3 is 16 amino acids. Trimming took 4 bases from V and 3 from J; bases not matched to a gene: 7. CDR3 residues: CASSAKIAGDTGELFF. The CDR3 region has the DNA TGCGCCAGCAGCGCAAAAATAGCGGGAGACACCGGGGAGCTGTTTTTT.

This clonotype was detected only a few times. J is TRBJ2-5 and V is TRBV5-1, with TRBD1 as a possible D gene (5 bases). CDR1 is SGHRS, CDR2 YFSETQ, per germline. The V gene lost 0 bases and the J gene lost 5 bases, with 14 bases spanning the gap. The CDR3 consists of 15 residues. CDR3 nucleotides: TGCGCCAGCAGCTTGGGGGGCAGAAGAGCGGAGACCCAGTACTTC. As protein: CASSLGGRRAETQYF.

This clonotype was counted only a few times. This chain uses TRBV5-1 with TRBJ2-7; D might be TRBD1 (5 bases). CDR3 length equals 16 residues. V was clipped by 0 bases and J by 2 bases, with 15 bases between them. Germline V gene data show CDR1 as SGHRS and CDR2 as YFSETQ. DNA of the CDR3: TGCGCCAGCAGCTTGGAGGCAGGGTTTGTGGCCTACGAGCAGTACTTC. This translates into CASSLEAGFVAYEQYF.

This sequence joins TRBV7-9 and TRBJ2-5, with D tentatively TRBD1 (6 bases). The J call could be wrong; TRBJ2-7 is a better fit for the DNA end. The CDR3 covers 15 residues. From germline, CDR1 is SEHNR and CDR2 FQNEAQ (reference sequence). The CDR3 loop reads CASSSRDTENYEQYF. CDR3 bases: TGTGCCAGCAGCTCACGGGACACAGAAAACTACGAGCAGTACTTC.

This clonotype turned up a few times. This chain joins TRBV20-1 and TRBJ2-1; the match to TRBD2 covers 10 bases. J was trimmed by 4 bases and V by 0 bases; bases with no gene match: 6. The CDR3 is made up of 16 amino acids. Per the germline V gene, CDR1 is DFQATT and CDR2 is SNEGSKA (reference sequence). The CDR3 protein is CSARDSSGSSYNEQFF. The CDR3 region has the DNA TGCAGTGCTAGAGATTCTAGCGGGAGTTCGTACAATGAGCAGTTCTTC.

This clonotype was observed a handful of times. This sequence joins TRBV11-2 and TRBJ2-3; perhaps TRBD2 as D (6 bases). This CDR3 has 16 residues. The germline CDR1 and CDR2 sequences are SGHAT and FQNNGV. The V and J ends lost 0 bases and 3 bases respectively, with 13 bases between them. CDR3 bases: TGTGCCAGCAGCTTAGATGCGGCAGGGAGGACAGATACGCAGTATTTT. Its translation is CASSLDAAGRTDTQYF.

This clonotype has only a few counts. The chain is built from TRBV20-1 and TRBJ2-1; D remains unclear. V lost 2 bases and J lost 8, with 10 bases in between. The length of the CDR3 is 12 residues. The germline V gene has CDR1 DFQATT and CDR2 SNEGSKA (reference sequence). The CDR3 region is CSARKVAYEQFF. As DNA, the CDR3 is TGCAGTGCTAGAAAAGTAGCATATGAGCAGTTCTTC.

This clonotype has only a few counts. One end of the junction does not line up with germline, which may come from a read error. The V call is TRBV7-2, the J call TRBJ1-2; D is unresolved. CDR3 length equals 14 residues. CDR1 SGHTA and CDR2 FQGNSA come from the germline V gene. Written as DNA, the CDR3 is TGTGCCAGCAGCCCGGGTTCGGCGGACTATGGCTGCACCTTC. Its protein product is CASSPGSADYGCTF.

In its sample, this clonotype was seen a few times. V and J are TRBV12-3 or TRBV12-4 and TRBJ1-3; 9 bases are shared with TRBD1. The CDR3 sequence is 16 residues long. The junction had 7 bases not matched to a gene; V was cut back by 4 bases and J by 3 bases. The CDR3 sequence is CASSSRDRELGNTIYF. CDR3 bases: TGTGCCAGCAGTTCCCGGGACAGGGAGCTTGGAAACACCATATATTTT.

This clonotype appeared a few times. V usage is TRBV11-1 and J usage is TRBJ2-5; 13 nucleotides agree with TRBD2. In germline, CDR1 is SGHAT, CDR2 FQDESV (reference sequence). The length of the CDR3 is 15 residues. Trimming at V came to 6 bases and at J to 6 bases, leaving 7 bases not matched to a gene. CDR3 residues: CASRSGTSGEQTQYF. The DNA of the CDR3 is TGTGCCAGCAGGTCCGGGACTAGCGGGGAACAGACCCAGTACTTC.